The clone carrying this T cell receptor beta chain came up a few times. As processed by the authors: By means of reference gene primer amplification, nucleated cell counts were estimated. This table comes from immunoSEQ multiplex PCR, and its TCRdb copy is limited to in-frame clones, with some not included. V and J calls and clone size are those listed in that table; D and trimming were worked out from the DNA. The sample consists of 95,000 or so clones, 81% of them appearing once. This specimen belongs to a study of blood T cell repertoires in COVID-19. The CDR3 runs to 14 residues. Germline V gene sequence: CDR1 SGHRS, CDR2 YFSETQ. The junction had 3 bases not matched to a gene; V was cut back by 4 bases and J by 3 bases.

The J gene is TRBJ1-1, the V gene TRBV5-1; 10 nucleotides agree with TRBD1. This receptor was obtained from an elderly man with COVID-19, enrolled during active disease. The material sequenced was peripheral blood. CDR3 in DNA: TGCGCCAGCAGCGCGGACAGGGGGTACACTGAAGCTTTCTTT. The encoded protein is CASSADRGYTEAFF. Filled out from reference TRBV5-1 and TRBJ1-1, the complete variable domain reads KAGVTQTPRYLIKTRGQQVTLSCSPISGHRSVSWYQQTPGQGLQFLFEYFSETQRNKGNFPGRFSGRQFSNSRSEMNVSTLELGDSALYLCASSADRGYTEAFFGQGTRLTVV.